Listed here are 19 T cell receptor beta chains from one sample, sequenced in a study of blood T cell repertoires in COVID-19. Sequencing was performed with immunoSEQ multiplex PCR; in TCRdb, only in-frame clones are kept and a portion is missing. The sample lists about 250,000 clones, under 95% occurring once. The sequenced material came from PBMCs or T cells enriched from blood (not recorded which). These receptors came from a woman aged 18-29 years who had recovered from COVID-19.

As for this clone: At one boundary the junction diverges from the germline segment, which might be a read error. The rearrangement links TRBV5-1 to TRBJ1-1; a weak D match, TRBD1 (5 bases). CDR1 and CDR2 (germline): SGHRS, YFSETQ. The CDR3 is 16 amino acids. The CDR3 loop reads CASSLGGAWMNTEAFF. The CDR3 DNA sequence: TGCGCCAGCAGTTTGGGTGGGGCATGGATGAACACTGAAGCTTTCTTT.

The CDR3 DNA reads TGTGCCACCAGTGATCCGCAGGGGCGAGCTTTCTTT. Its protein product is CATSDPQGRAFF. This sequence joins TRBV24-1 and TRBJ1-1; D possibly corresponds to TRBD1 (6 bases). This CDR3 region has 12 residues. The V gene's germline CDR1 is KGHDR and CDR2 SFDVKD. Trimming cost V 3 bases and J 10 bases, with 11 bases left between them.

V gene TRBV2 combines with J gene TRBJ2-1, with a tentative D call TRBD1 (6 bases). The germline V gene has CDR1 SNHLY and CDR2 FYNNEI. CDR3 length equals 12 residues. Trimming cost V 5 bases and J 12 bases, with 14 bases left between them. The CDR3 coding sequence is TGTGCCAGCAGTCTGAGGCAGACAGGGCAGTTCTTC. This encodes CASSLRQTGQFF.

This chain joins TRBV9 and TRBJ1-2; TRBD1 agrees at 8 bases. Germline assignment: CDR1 SGDLS and CDR2 YYNGEE. With V trimmed by 3 bases and J by 7 bases, 8 bases remained unmatched. The CDR3 spans 14 residues. The CDR3 sequence: CASSEAGGGGGYTF. The CDR3 DNA reads as TGTGCCAGCAGCGAAGCAGGGGGCGGTGGTGGCTACACCTTC.

The genes are TRBV2 and TRBJ2-1; D may be TRBD1 (5 bases). Germline CDR1 and CDR2: SNHLY and FYNNEI. The CDR3 contains 15 residues. The ends were cut back, 6 bases at V and 2 bases at J, with 14 bases in the middle. The CDR3 nucleotides read TGTGCCAGCAGCGAACGACAGCACCCCTACAATGAGCAGTTCTTC. Its translation: CASSERQHPYNEQFF. Looking up the rest from reference TRBV2 and TRBJ2-1 gives the full variable domain: EPEVTQTPSHQVTQMGQEVILRCVPISNHLYFYWYRQILGQKVEFLVSFYNNEISEKSEIFDDQFSVERPDGSNFTLKIRSTKLEDSAMYFCASSERQHPYNEQFFGPGTRLTVL.

The J gene is TRBJ2-7, the V gene TRBV5-1, with a tentative D call TRBD1 (6 bases). V was trimmed by 1 base and J by 5 bases, leaving 19 bases between them. The CDR3 loop spans 16 amino acids. Germline assignment: CDR1 SGHRS and CDR2 YFSETQ. The DNA for the CDR3 is TGCGCCAGCAGCTTGCGGAACGGACAGCCGATCGACGAGCAGTACTTC. Its translation is CASSLRNGQPIDEQYF.

The rearrangement uses TRBV4-2 and TRBJ2-1, with a weak D call TRBD1 (5 bases). In germline, CDR1 is LGHNA, CDR2 YNFKEQ. There are 19 residues in the CDR3. V shed 0 bases and J shed 5 bases, with 23 bases lying between them. As DNA, the CDR3 is TGTGCCAGCAGCCAAGATCGTCCGTCTTCCGGACAACTCAACAATGAGCAGTTCTTC. The encoded protein is CASSQDRPSSGQLNNEQFF.

This chain uses TRBV5-1 with TRBJ1-2; TRBD1 aligns across 7 bases. The CDR3 is 14 amino acids. V trimming: 4 bases; J trimming: 7 bases; junction bases outside the gene matches: 10. Looked up from germline, CDR1 is SGHRS and CDR2 is YFSETQ. CDR3 coding DNA: TGCGCCAGCAGCATCGCATCAGGGGGTGGTGGCTACACCTTC. Translation gives CASSIASGGGGYTF.

The V call is TRBV7-8, the J call TRBJ2-1; 10 bases fit TRBD2. CDR1 is SGHVS, CDR2 FQNEAQ, per germline. The CDR3 has 18 amino acids. V shed 4 bases, J shed 6 bases, and the junction held 15 bases outside the gene matches. This chain's CDR3 is CASSSKVYLAGASNEQFF. In DNA, the CDR3 is TGTGCCAGCAGCTCCAAAGTCTACCTAGCGGGGGCCTCCAATGAGCAGTTCTTC.

The chain uses TRBV28 and TRBJ2-2; weak D call: TRBD1 (6 bases). CDR3 length: 15 residues. The germline gives CDR1 MDHEN, CDR2 SYDVKM. With 5 bases removed from V and 4 bases from J, the gap between germline ends came to 14 bases. The DNA for the CDR3 is TGTGCCAGCAGTCGTACAAGGGGGATCACCGGGGAGCTGTTTTTT. It codes for CASSRTRGITGELFF.

V usage is TRBV9 and J usage is TRBJ2-5, with D perhaps TRBD1 (5 bases). Per the germline V gene, CDR1 is SGDLS and CDR2 is YYNGEE. Trimming shortened V by 0 bases and J by 2 bases, and 5 bases separated the two germline ends. The CDR3 runs 13 residues. CDR3 coding DNA: TGTGCCAGCAGCGTAGAGGGGCAAGAGACCCAGTACTTC. Residues: CASSVEGQETQYF.

This clone turned up a few times. The chain joins TRBV5-6 to TRBJ1-6; D ambiguous. Germline V lookup: CDR1 SGHDT, CDR2 YYEEEE. Trimming shortened V by 4 bases and J by 8 bases, and 10 bases separated the two germline ends. The CDR3 has 13 residues. DNA for the CDR3: TGTGCCAGCAGCGGCGGCGGGGATTCACCCCTCCACTTT. Residues: CASSGGGDSPLHF. Complete variable domain (other parts from reference TRBV5-6 and TRBJ1-6): DAGVTQSPTHLIKTRGQQVTLRCSPKSGHDTVSWYQQALGQGPQFIFQYYEEEERQRGNFPDRFSGHQFPNYSSELNVNALLLGDSALYLCASSGGGDSPLHFGNGTRLTVT.

The chain couples TRBV7-9 to TRBJ1-5; 10 positions match TRBD1. Losses at the gene ends were 3 bases for V and 4 bases for J; bases not matched to a gene: 6. The length of the CDR3 is 16 residues. Germline V gene data show CDR1 as SEHNR and CDR2 as FQNEAQ (reference sequence). The DNA of the CDR3 is TGTGCCAGCAGCTTTGCGACAGGGGGCAGGAATCAGCCCCAGCATTTT. It specifies CASSFATGGRNQPQHF.

This CDR3 is CASSPPGRGDTGELFF. The CDR3 DNA reads TGTGCCAGCTCACCACCCGGCAGGGGGGACACCGGGGAGCTGTTTTTT. V gene TRBV18 combines with J gene TRBJ2-2; tentative D call: TRBD1 (7 bases). The germline V and J ends were trimmed by 0 bases and 3 bases, with 11 bases remaining between them. The CDR3 is made up of 16 amino acids. CDR1 is KGHSH and CDR2 is LQKENI in the germline V gene.

The chain couples TRBV4-1 to TRBJ2-1; 9 bases align to TRBD1. This CDR3 has 17 amino acids. Germline V gene data show CDR1 as MGHRA and CDR2 as YSYEKL. The J segment lost 3 bases and the V segment lost 1 base, leaving 7 bases of the junction unmatched. The CDR3 region is CASSQAVDRGDYNEQFF. The CDR3 coding sequence is TGCGCCAGCAGCCAAGCCGTGGACAGGGGAGACTACAATGAGCAGTTCTTC.

J is TRBJ1-6 and V is TRBV5-1; D is perhaps TRBD1 (6 bases). The V gene lost 5 bases and the J gene lost 10 bases, with 10 bases spanning the gap. CDR3 length: 12 residues. Germline assignment: CDR1 SGHRS and CDR2 YFSETQ. The CDR3 sequence: CASRGDNSPLHF. CDR3 nucleotide sequence: TGCGCCAGCAGGGGGGACAACTCACCCCTCCACTTT.

This clone was detected only once. This chain joins TRBV6-5 and TRBJ1-1; D gene uncertain. The CDR3 has 11 residues. Germline lookup yields CDR1 MNHEY and CDR2 SVGAGI. V was pared by 8 bases and J by 5 bases, with 9 bases between. CDR3 nucleotides: TGTGCCAGCTTAGCGGGAACTGAAGCTTTCTTT. Amino acid sequence: CASLAGTEAFF.

The CDR3 reads CASSTRETGGEAFF. CDR3 DNA sequence: TGTGCCAGTAGTACCAGGGAGACAGGGGGTGAAGCTTTCTTT. The chain employs TRBV19 and TRBJ1-1; 9 bases agree with TRBD1. V shed 4 bases and J 7 bases; nucleotides not matched to a gene: 7. CDR1 and CDR2 from the germline V gene are LNHDA and SQIVND (reference sequence). This CDR3 contains 14 residues.

The gene calls are TRBV19 and TRBJ1-1; D is ambiguous. The CDR3 consists of 14 residues. Trimming pared 3 bases from V and 7 bases from J, leaving 15 bases between. Germline CDR1 is LNHDA and CDR2 is SQIVND (reference sequence). In DNA, the CDR3 is TGTGCCAGTAGTATCCCTTATATCCAGAATGAAGCTTTCTTT. Amino acids: CASSIPYIQNEAFF.